The rows below give T cell receptor beta chains drawn from one sample of a study of blood T cells in healthy people across ages. MiXCR was run by TCRdb on the 5' RACE reads, yielding one entry per CDR3 protein. In the table there are 870,000 or so distinct CDR3 sequences, about 28% of which are singletons. Input material: blood. Receptor source: a woman at least 80 years old in good health. Each CDR3 is given with its conserved first and last residue. The order of the fields is V gene, D gene, clone size, J gene, CDR3 DNA, CDR3 protein. A D gene is named only where the DNA matches it firmly. Size tells how often a clone was seen (once, few, many) or the class of an expanded clone, and some rows leave it out.

v_call: TRBV6-1
d_call: .
clone_size: many
j_call: TRBJ2-1
cdr3_nt: TGTGCCAGCAGTGTACCCTCTCCCAATGAGCAGTTCTTC
cdr3_aa: CASSVPSPNEQFF

v_call: TRBV12-3/TRBV12-4
d_call: TRBD1
clone_size: .
j_call: TRBJ1-2
cdr3_nt: TGTGCCAGCAGGCCTTATGGTCCAGGGGGCGGGGGCTATGGCTACACCTTC
cdr3_aa: CASRPYGPGGGGYGYTF

v_call: TRBV2
d_call: .
clone_size: .
j_call: TRBJ2-5
cdr3_nt: TGTGCCAGCAATCAGCAGGGTTACCAAGAGACCCAGTACTTC
cdr3_aa: CASNQQGYQETQYF

v_call: TRBV7-6
d_call: .
clone_size: few
j_call: TRBJ1-5
cdr3_nt: TGTGCCAGCAGCTTGCGAGGGGTTCATCAGCCCCAGCATTTT
cdr3_aa: CASSLRGVHQPQHF

v_call: TRBV7-2
d_call: TRBD1
clone_size: many
j_call: TRBJ1-2
cdr3_nt: TGTGCCAGCACCGTATGGGGACAGGTCAGGTCTGGCTACACCTTC
cdr3_aa: CASTVWGQVRSGYTF

v_call: TRBV7-9
d_call: .
clone_size: many
j_call: TRBJ2-5
cdr3_nt: TGTGCCAGCAGCTTAGCGGGAGGGACAGCCGGGGAGACCCAGTACTTC
cdr3_aa: CASSLAGGTAGETQYF

v_call: TRBV6-5
d_call: .
clone_size: .
j_call: TRBJ2-2
cdr3_nt: TGTGCCAGCAGTTTCAAAACCGGAGCAGGGAAATCCACCGGGGAGCTGTTTTTT
cdr3_aa: CASSFKTGAGKSTGELFF

v_call: TRBV12-3/TRBV12-4
d_call: TRBD2
clone_size: .
j_call: TRBJ2-5
cdr3_nt: TGTGCCAGCAGTTTCCTGTCCAGCGGGAGTGAGACCCAGTACTTC
cdr3_aa: CASSFLSSGSETQYF

v_call: TRBV30
d_call: TRBD1
clone_size: many
j_call: TRBJ2-7
cdr3_nt: TGTGCCTGGGGGACAGGACTAAGCTCCTACGAGCAGTACTTC
cdr3_aa: CAWGTGLSSYEQYF

v_call: TRBV6-2/TRBV6-3
d_call: TRBD1
clone_size: .
j_call: TRBJ1-5
cdr3_nt: TGTGCCAGCAGTGGGGACAGTCATCAGCCCCAGCATTTT
cdr3_aa: CASSGDSHQPQHF

v_call: TRBV20-1
d_call: TRBD2
clone_size: .
j_call: TRBJ2-7
cdr3_nt: TGCAGTGCTCTTACTTTAGCGGGAGCTCACGACGAGCAGTACTTC
cdr3_aa: CSALTLAGAHDEQYF

v_call: TRBV4-1
d_call: .
clone_size: few
j_call: TRBJ1-5
cdr3_nt: TGCGCCAGCAGCCAGTCCTGGGTCTATAGCAATCAGCCCCAGCATTTT
cdr3_aa: CASSQSWVYSNQPQHF

v_call: TRBV15
d_call: .
clone_size: few
j_call: TRBJ1-1
cdr3_nt: TGTGCCACCAGCAGGCAGGACATGAACACTGAAGCTTTCTTT
cdr3_aa: CATSRQDMNTEAFF

v_call: TRBV7-3
d_call: TRBD2
clone_size: .
j_call: TRBJ2-1
cdr3_nt: TGTGCCACCGCGGGAGGGCCAGGAAATGAGCAGTTCTTC
cdr3_aa: CATAGGPGNEQFF

v_call: TRBV7-2
d_call: .
clone_size: many
j_call: TRBJ2-5
cdr3_nt: TGTGCCAGCAGCTCGATCGGATATGCGGGGCGCGGGGAGACCCAGTACTTC
cdr3_aa: CASSSIGYAGRGETQYF

v_call: TRBV20-1
d_call: TRBD1
clone_size: few
j_call: TRBJ1-2
cdr3_nt: TGCAGTGCTTACCGGGACAGCGGATCCTATGGCTACACCTTC
cdr3_aa: CSAYRDSGSYGYTF

v_call: TRBV7-2
d_call: TRBD2
clone_size: many
j_call: TRBJ2-2
cdr3_nt: TGTGCCAGCAGCTTAGTGGGACTATCCTTAAACACCGGGGAGCTGTTTTTT
cdr3_aa: CASSLVGLSLNTGELFF